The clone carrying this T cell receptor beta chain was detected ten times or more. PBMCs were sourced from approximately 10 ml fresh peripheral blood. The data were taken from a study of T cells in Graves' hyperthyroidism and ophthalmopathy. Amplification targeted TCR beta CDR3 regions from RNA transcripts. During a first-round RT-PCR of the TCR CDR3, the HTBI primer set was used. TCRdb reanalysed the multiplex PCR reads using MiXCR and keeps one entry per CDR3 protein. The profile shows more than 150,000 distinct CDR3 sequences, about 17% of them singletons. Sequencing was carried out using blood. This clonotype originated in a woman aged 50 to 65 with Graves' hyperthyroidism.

The CDR3 reads CASSIASGIGYEQYF. The CDR3 coding sequence is TGTGCCAGTAGTATAGCGTCCGGTATTGGCTACGAGCAGTACTTC. The gene calls are TRBV19 and TRBJ2-7; D is unclear. The V end was cut by 1 base, the J end by 3 bases, with 13 bases between. The CDR3 has 15 residues. The germline gives CDR1 LNHDA, CDR2 SQIVND (reference sequence).